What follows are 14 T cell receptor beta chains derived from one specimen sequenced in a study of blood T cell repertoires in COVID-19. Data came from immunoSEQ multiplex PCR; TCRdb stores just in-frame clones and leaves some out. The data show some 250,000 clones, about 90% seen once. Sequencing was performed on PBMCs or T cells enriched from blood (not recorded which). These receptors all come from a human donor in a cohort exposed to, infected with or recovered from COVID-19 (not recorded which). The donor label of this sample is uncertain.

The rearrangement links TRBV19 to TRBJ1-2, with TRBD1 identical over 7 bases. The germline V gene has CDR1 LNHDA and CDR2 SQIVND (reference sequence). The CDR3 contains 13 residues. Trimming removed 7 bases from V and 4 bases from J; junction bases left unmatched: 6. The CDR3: CASTDRWTYGYTF. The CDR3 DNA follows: TGTGCCAGTACGGACAGGTGGACCTATGGCTACACCTTC.

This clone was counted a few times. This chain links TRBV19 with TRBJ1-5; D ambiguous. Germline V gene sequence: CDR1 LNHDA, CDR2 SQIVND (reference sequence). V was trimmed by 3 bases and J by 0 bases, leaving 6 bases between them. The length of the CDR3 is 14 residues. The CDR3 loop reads CASSIGVSNQPQHF. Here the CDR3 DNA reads TGTGCCAGTAGTATCGGAGTTAGCAATCAGCCCCAGCATTTT.

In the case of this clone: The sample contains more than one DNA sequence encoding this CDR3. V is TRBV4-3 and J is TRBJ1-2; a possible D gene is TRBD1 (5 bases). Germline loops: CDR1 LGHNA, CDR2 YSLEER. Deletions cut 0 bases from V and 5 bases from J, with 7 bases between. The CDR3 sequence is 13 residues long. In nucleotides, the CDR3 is TGCGCCAGCAGCCAAGATCGGGGGTATGGCTACACCTTC. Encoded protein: CASSQDRGYGYTF.

The CDR3 here is CASSQDENQPQHF. CDR3 bases: TGTGCCAGCAGCCAAGACGAGAATCAGCCCCAGCATTTT. J is TRBJ1-5 and V is TRBV3-1 (or the pseudogene TRBV3-2); D unclear. This CDR3 is built from 13 residues. Germline values: CDR1 LGHDT, CDR2 YNNKEL (reference sequence). Trimming left V 0 bases short and J 4 bases short, with 4 bases between.

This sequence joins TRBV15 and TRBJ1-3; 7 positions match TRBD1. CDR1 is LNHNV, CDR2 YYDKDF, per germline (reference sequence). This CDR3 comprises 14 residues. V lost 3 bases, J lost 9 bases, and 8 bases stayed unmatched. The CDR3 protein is CATSRRDSHRTIYF. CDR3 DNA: TGTGCCACCAGCAGGAGGGACAGTCATCGCACCATATATTTT.

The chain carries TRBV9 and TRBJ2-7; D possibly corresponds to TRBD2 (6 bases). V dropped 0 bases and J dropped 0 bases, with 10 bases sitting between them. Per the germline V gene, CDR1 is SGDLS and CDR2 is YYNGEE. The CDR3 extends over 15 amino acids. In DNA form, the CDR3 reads TGTGCCAGCAGCGTAGGCGGGATCAGCTCCTACGAGCAGTACTTC. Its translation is CASSVGGISSYEQYF.

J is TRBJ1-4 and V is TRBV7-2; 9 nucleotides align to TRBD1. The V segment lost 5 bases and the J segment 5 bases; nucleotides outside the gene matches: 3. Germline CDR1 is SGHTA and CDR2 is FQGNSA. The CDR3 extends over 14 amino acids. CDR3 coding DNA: TGTGCCAGCAGCCACGGGACAGGGAATGAAAAACTGTTTTTT. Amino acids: CASSHGTGNEKLFF.

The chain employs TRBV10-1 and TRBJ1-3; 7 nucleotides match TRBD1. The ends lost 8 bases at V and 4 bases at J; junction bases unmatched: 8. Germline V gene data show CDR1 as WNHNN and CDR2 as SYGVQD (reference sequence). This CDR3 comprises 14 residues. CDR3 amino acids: CASPQGVLGNTIYF. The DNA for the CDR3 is TGCGCCAGCCCTCAGGGGGTATTAGGAAACACCATATATTTT.

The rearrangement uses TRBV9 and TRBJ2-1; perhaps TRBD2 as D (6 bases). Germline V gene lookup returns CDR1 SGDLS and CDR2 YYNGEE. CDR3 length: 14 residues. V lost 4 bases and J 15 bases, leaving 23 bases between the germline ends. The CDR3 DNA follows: TGTGCCAGCAGCCCTAGTGGGGGGAAGGGGACGACGTTCTTC. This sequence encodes CASSPSGGKGTTFF.

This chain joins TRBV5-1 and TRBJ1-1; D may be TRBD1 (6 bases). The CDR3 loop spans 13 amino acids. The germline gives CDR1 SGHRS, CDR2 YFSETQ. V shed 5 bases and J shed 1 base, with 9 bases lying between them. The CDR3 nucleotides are TGCGCCAGCAGTGGACAGACGAACACTGAAGCTTTCTTT. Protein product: CASSGQTNTEAFF.

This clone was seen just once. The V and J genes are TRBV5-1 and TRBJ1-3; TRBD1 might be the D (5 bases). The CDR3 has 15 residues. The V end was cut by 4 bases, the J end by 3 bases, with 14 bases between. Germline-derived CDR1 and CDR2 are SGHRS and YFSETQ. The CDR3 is CASSRDFGSGNTIYF. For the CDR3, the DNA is TGCGCCAGCAGCCGGGACTTCGGAAGTGGAAACACCATATATTTT.

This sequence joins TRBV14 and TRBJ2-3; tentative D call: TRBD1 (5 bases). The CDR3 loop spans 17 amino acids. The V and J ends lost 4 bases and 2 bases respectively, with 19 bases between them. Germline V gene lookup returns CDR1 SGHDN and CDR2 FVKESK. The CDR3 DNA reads TGTGCCAGCAGCCCCAAGAAGACGAGACAGTACACAGATACGCAGTATTTT. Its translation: CASSPKKTRQYTDTQYF. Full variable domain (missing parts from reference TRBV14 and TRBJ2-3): EAGVTQFPSHSVIEKGQTVTLRCDPISGHDNLYWYRRVMGKEIKFLLHFVKESKQDESGMPNNRFLAERTGGTYSTLKVQPAELEDSGVYFCASSPKKTRQYTDTQYFGPGTRLTVL.

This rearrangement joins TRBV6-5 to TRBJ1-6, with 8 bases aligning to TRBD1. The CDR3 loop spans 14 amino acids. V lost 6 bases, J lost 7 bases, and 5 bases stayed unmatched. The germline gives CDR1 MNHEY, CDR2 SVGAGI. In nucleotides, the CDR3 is TGTGCCAGCAGCGTTGACAGGGGAAATTCACCCCTCCACTTT. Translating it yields CASSVDRGNSPLHF.

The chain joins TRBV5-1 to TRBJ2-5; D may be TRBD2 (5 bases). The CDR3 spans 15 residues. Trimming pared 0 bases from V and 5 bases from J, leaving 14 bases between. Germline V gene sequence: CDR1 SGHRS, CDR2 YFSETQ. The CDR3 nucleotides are TGCGCCAGCAGCTTGGATACTCTGGGCGGGGAGACCCAGTACTTC. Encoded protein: CASSLDTLGGETQYF.